The 30 T cell receptor beta chains below were found in one sample sequenced in a study of blood T cell repertoires in COVID-19. Generated by immunoSEQ multiplex PCR, the TCRdb table keeps only in-frame clones and is missing some. Among fewer than 300,000 clones listed, around nine tenths were seen once. The sample consisted of peripheral blood. The source of these receptors is a woman aged 35 to 49 who had recovered from COVID-19.

This clone was found a few times. This chain uses TRBV10-3 with TRBJ1-3; D might be TRBD1 (5 bases). Trimming pared 11 bases from V and 2 bases from J, leaving 13 bases between. Germline V gene lookup returns CDR1 ENHRY and CDR2 SYGVKD. The CDR3 runs 13 residues. As DNA, the CDR3 is TGTGCCTCCCGGGAGGGGCCTGGAAACACCATATATTTT. Translation gives CASREGPGNTIYF.

The rearrangement uses TRBV11-3 and TRBJ1-3; D is possibly TRBD1 (5 bases). The CDR3 has 14 residues. Germline CDR1 reads SGHNT; CDR2 reads YENEEA. V was shortened by 5 bases and J by 3 bases, with 11 bases between the two germline ends. CDR3 residues: CASSPDIRGNTIYF. CDR3 coding DNA: TGTGCCAGCAGCCCGGACATCCGTGGAAACACCATATATTTT.

The chain couples TRBV6-5 to TRBJ1-4; D gene ambiguous. The germline CDR1 and CDR2 sequences are MNHEY and SVGAGI. This CDR3 has 15 amino acids. Trimming shortened V by 2 bases and J by 0 bases, and 7 bases separated the two germline ends. CDR3 DNA sequence: TGTGCCAGCAGTTACGGCGGGGCAACTAATGAAAAACTGTTTTTT. Translating it yields CASSYGGATNEKLFF.

J is TRBJ1-3 and V is TRBV30; TRBD1 might be the D (6 bases). The CDR3 totals 16 residues. Germline CDR1 is GTSNPN and CDR2 is SVGIG (reference sequence). The germline V and J ends were trimmed by 1 base and 0 bases, with 13 bases remaining between them. The CDR3 nucleotides read TGTGCCTGGAGTGGGGGGCAGGGACACTCTGGAAACACCATATATTTT. It translates to CAWSGGQGHSGNTIYF.

This clone was picked up one time. The chain uses TRBV29-1 and TRBJ1-2; the match to TRBD1 covers 9 bases. The CDR3 has 15 amino acids. From germline, CDR1 is SQVTM and CDR2 ANQGSEA. V shed 3 bases, J shed 4 bases, and the junction held 9 bases outside the gene matches. This chain's CDR3 is CSVDSRGQGSYGYTF. Written as DNA, the CDR3 is TGCAGCGTTGACTCTAGGGGACAGGGATCCTATGGCTACACCTTC.

This chain joins TRBV4-1 and TRBJ2-1, with 11 bases lining up with TRBD2. The germline gives CDR1 MGHRA, CDR2 YSYEKL. The CDR3 is 15 amino acids. Germline trimming cut 4 bases from V and 6 bases from J; bases unmatched to any gene: 5. The CDR3 coding sequence is TGCGCCAGCAGCCTACTAGCGGGAGTGCCCAATGAGCAGTTCTTC. This encodes CASSLLAGVPNEQFF.

The chain combines TRBV7-9 with TRBJ1-5; maybe TRBD1 (6 bases). Trimming cost V 1 base and J 4 bases, with 17 bases left between them. Germline lookup yields CDR1 SEHNR and CDR2 FQNEAQ (reference sequence). The CDR3 loop spans 17 amino acids. CDR3 amino acids: CASSLVGGGAPNQPQHF. DNA for the CDR3: TGTGCCAGCAGCTTAGTGGGCGGGGGGGCCCCTAATCAGCCCCAGCATTTT. Complete variable domain (other parts from reference TRBV7-9 and TRBJ1-5): DTGVSQNPRHKITKRGQNVTFRCDPISEHNRLYWYRQTLGQGPEFLTYFQNEAQLEKSRLLSDRFSAERPKGSFSTLEIQRTEQGDSAMYLCASSLVGGGAPNQPQHFGDGTRLSIL.

The V gene is TRBV12-5, the J gene TRBJ2-1, with 7 bases identical to TRBD1. Germline CDR1 is LGHNT and CDR2 is FRNRAP. There are 16 residues in the CDR3. V was clipped by 1 base and J by 5 bases; unmatched bases: 8. In nucleotides, the CDR3 is TGTGCTAGTGGTTTGGGGCCCGGGACAGCGGACAATGAGCAGTTCTTC. This sequence encodes CASGLGPGTADNEQFF.

The chain links TRBV6-1 to TRBJ2-7; D unresolved. V was shortened by 3 bases and J by 7 bases, with 16 bases between the two germline ends. Germline loops: CDR1 MNHNS, CDR2 SASEGT. The CDR3 extends over 14 amino acids. The CDR3 protein is CASSDFGTSGEQYF. The CDR3 region has the DNA TGTGCCAGCAGTGATTTCGGCACCTCCGGGGAGCAGTACTTC.

This sequence joins TRBV18 and TRBJ1-1; a possible D gene is TRBD1 (6 bases). Germline CDR1 is KGHSH and CDR2 is LQKENI. The V end was cut by 6 bases, the J end by 2 bases, with 10 bases between. This CDR3 contains 13 residues. The CDR3 sequence: CASSLGANTEAFF. The CDR3 DNA is TGTGCCAGCTCCCTGGGGGCCAACACTGAAGCTTTCTTT. Together with reference TRBV18 and TRBJ1-1, the CDR3 gives the full variable domain: NAGVMQNPRHLVRRRGQEARLRCSPMKGHSHVYWYRQLPEEGLKFMVYLQKENIIDESGMPKERFSAEFPKEGPSILRIQQVVRGDSAAYFCASSLGANTEAFFGQGTRLTVV.

J is TRBJ2-4 and V is TRBV2; D is perhaps TRBD2 (5 bases). The V gene lost 3 bases and the J gene lost 1 base, with 13 bases spanning the gap. This CDR3 contains 16 residues. Germline CDR1 SNHLY, CDR2 FYNNEI. CDR3: CASSERVAGAKNIQYF. The CDR3 nucleotides read TGTGCCAGCAGTGAGAGGGTAGCCGGGGCCAAAAACATTCAGTACTTC.

This clone was picked up one time. This chain uses TRBV3-1 (or the pseudogene TRBV3-2) with TRBJ2-3; TRBD2 is a possible D gene (7 bases). The CDR3 contains 14 residues. Trimming cost V 5 bases and J 8 bases, with 17 bases left between them. Germline V lookup: CDR1 LGHDT, CDR2 YNNKEL (reference sequence). CDR3: CASSSLRGAGTQYF. CDR3 sequence (DNA): TGTGCCAGCAGCTCCCTTCGGGGGGCGGGTACGCAGTATTTT.

The chain uses TRBV7-9 and TRBJ2-3; 10 bases line up with TRBD2. Per the germline V gene, CDR1 is SEHNR and CDR2 is FQNEAQ (reference sequence). Trimming at V came to 5 bases and at J to 1 base, leaving 3 bases not matched to a gene. The CDR3 has 15 residues. For the CDR3, the DNA is TGTGCCAGCAGCACTCTAGCGGGGGGCACAGATACGCAGTATTTT. It translates to CASSTLAGGTDTQYF.

This clone was detected only once. Different DNA sequences within this sample yield the same CDR3. This chain uses TRBV4-2 with TRBJ1-2, with 9 bases identical to TRBD1. The germline gives CDR1 LGHNA, CDR2 YNFKEQ. Trimming removed 0 bases from V and 8 bases from J; junction bases left unmatched: 7. This CDR3 is 15 amino acids long. The CDR3 sequence: CASSQDRTGVGGYTF. The CDR3 coding sequence is TGTGCCAGCAGCCAAGATCGGACAGGGGTGGGAGGCTACACCTTC.

The rearrangement links TRBV9 to TRBJ2-3; 14 bases match TRBD2. The J segment lost 6 bases and the V segment lost 4 bases, leaving 7 bases of the junction unmatched. The CDR3 runs to 16 residues. Germline values: CDR1 SGDLS, CDR2 YYNGEE. Here the CDR3 reads CASSKTSGRGGDTQYF. CDR3 nucleotides: TGTGCCAGCAGCAAGACTAGCGGGAGGGGAGGGGATACGCAGTATTTT.

This clone was detected only once. This rearrangement joins TRBV19 to TRBJ1-1, with a weak D call TRBD1 (6 bases). V lost 7 bases and J lost 0, with 21 bases in between. This CDR3 region has 17 residues. The germline V gene encodes CDR1 LNHDA and CDR2 SQIVND (reference sequence). CDR3 loop: CASTPIIGQPMNTEAFF. The DNA for the CDR3 is TGTGCCAGTACCCCTATTATCGGACAGCCTATGAACACTGAAGCTTTCTTT.

The chain links TRBV25-1 to TRBJ2-1; TRBD2 matches at 12 bases. J was trimmed by 10 bases and V by 6 bases; bases with no gene match: 4. In germline, CDR1 is MGHDK, CDR2 SYGVNS. CDR3 length: 13 amino acids. CDR3 loop: CASRPTSGREQFF. The CDR3 bases are TGTGCCAGCAGACCAACTAGCGGGAGGGAGCAGTTCTTC.

This chain joins TRBV7-6 and TRBJ2-6, with D perhaps TRBD2 (7 bases). With 4 bases removed from V and 2 bases from J, the gap between germline ends came to 18 bases. Germline CDR1 SGHVS, CDR2 FNYEAQ. The CDR3 contains 18 residues. The CDR3, as DNA: TGTGCCAGCAGCTCACGCAGAGGGGGGGCGACTGGGGCCAACGTCCTGACTTTC. Protein sequence: CASSSRRGGATGANVLTF. Looking up the rest from reference TRBV7-6 and TRBJ2-6 gives the full variable domain: GAGVSQSPRYKVTKRGQDVALRCDPISGHVSLYWYRQALGQGPEFLTYFNYEAQQDKSGLPNDRFSAERPEGSISTLTIQRTEQRDSAMYRCASSSRRGGATGANVLTFGAGSRLTVL.

The chain uses TRBV19 and TRBJ2-2, with TRBD1 identical over 7 bases. V was pared by 7 bases and J by 7 bases, with 9 bases of the junction left unmatched. The CDR3 is 14 amino acids. Germline V lookup: CDR1 LNHDA, CDR2 SQIVND (reference sequence). The CDR3 region has the DNA TGTGCCAGTACCCCCACAGGGGCCTACGGGGAGCTGTTTTTT. This translates into CASTPTGAYGELFF. Full variable domain (remainder filled in from reference TRBV19 and TRBJ2-2): DGGITQSPKYLFRKEGQNVTLSCEQNLNHDAMYWYRQDPGQGLRLIYYSQIVNDFQKGDIAEGYSVSREKKESFPLTVTSAQKNPTAFYLCASTPTGAYGELFFGEGSRLTVL.

V is TRBV16 and J is TRBJ2-3; D gene unclear. Between the trimmed V and J ends, which lost 2 bases and 1 base, there was a span of 16 bases. CDR3 length: 17 residues. Germline V lookup: CDR1 KGHSY, CDR2 FQNENV. Written as DNA, the CDR3 is TGTGCCAGCAGCCAACATCCAGATTCCCGGGGCACAGATACGCAGTATTTT. Amino acids: CASSQHPDSRGTDTQYF.

V gene TRBV5-6 combines with J gene TRBJ1-1, with D maybe TRBD1 (6 bases). Germline lookup yields CDR1 SGHDT and CDR2 YYEEEE. This CDR3 is 14 amino acids long. Trimming stripped 3 bases from V and 1 base from J, with 10 bases between. CDR3 protein: CASSYLDRNTEAFF. CDR3 coding DNA: TGTGCCAGCAGCTACCTGGACAGGAACACTGAAGCTTTCTTT.

This rearrangement joins TRBV6-5 to TRBJ1-2, with a possible D match to TRBD1 (6 bases). Trimming stripped 6 bases from V and 8 bases from J, with 19 bases between. CDR1 and CDR2 (germline): MNHEY, SVGAGI. The CDR3 has 14 residues. CDR3 nucleotide sequence: TGTGCCAGCAGACCCGTTAAGGGGGTGAGGGGCTACACCTTC. The encoded protein is CASRPVKGVRGYTF.

J is TRBJ1-1 and V is TRBV19; a possible D gene is TRBD1 (5 bases). The germline V and J ends were trimmed by 1 base and 1 base, with 10 bases remaining between them. Germline CDR1 reads LNHDA; CDR2 reads SQIVND (reference sequence). The CDR3 sequence is 15 residues long. The CDR3 reads CASSIVAGRNTEAFF. DNA of the CDR3: TGTGCCAGTAGTATAGTGGCGGGACGGAACACTGAAGCTTTCTTT.

The chain is built from TRBV12-3 or TRBV12-4 and TRBJ1-4; D call uncertain. The CDR3 consists of 12 residues. Trimming took 3 bases from V and 5 from J, leaving 4 bases between them. CDR3 DNA: TGTGCCAGCAGTTTCCAGAATGAAAAACTGTTTTTT. Residues: CASSFQNEKLFF.

This clone was seen a single time. The rearrangement links TRBV18 to TRBJ1-2, with TRBD1 as a possible D gene (5 bases). The ends were cut back, 3 bases at V and 0 bases at J, with 11 bases in the middle. The germline CDR1 and CDR2 sequences are KGHSH and LQKENI. The CDR3 is 15 amino acids. The CDR3 here is CASSPGGPSNYGYTF. As DNA, the CDR3 is TGTGCCAGCTCACCGGGGGGACCATCTAACTATGGCTACACCTTC.

This clone was detected a few times. The V and J genes are TRBV2 and TRBJ1-5, with TRBD1 matching over 7 bases. The CDR3 length is 15 residues. Germline V gene lookup returns CDR1 SNHLY and CDR2 FYNNEI. Germline trimming cut 7 bases from V and 2 bases from J; bases unmatched to any gene: 8. CDR3 coding DNA: TGTGCCAGCAAAGACAGGGTAGGGGGCAATCAGCCCCAGCATTTT. Translating it yields CASKDRVGGNQPQHF.

This sequence joins TRBV7-8 and TRBJ1-2; D is undetermined. This CDR3 contains 14 residues. V was shortened by 3 bases and J by 4 bases, with 12 bases between the two germline ends. The germline V gene has CDR1 SGHVS and CDR2 FQNEAQ. Here the CDR3 DNA reads TGTGCCAGCAGCTTGGGCACCCTCGGCTATGGCTACACCTTC. It is translated as CASSLGTLGYGYTF.

To note about this clone: The same CDR3 is also encoded by other DNA sequences in this sample. In nucleotides, the CDR3 is TGTGCCAGCAGTCCCGGACAGGGAGCGAATCAGCCCCAGCATTTT. Protein product: CASSPGQGANQPQHF. J is TRBJ1-5 and V is TRBV6-5; 8 bases fit TRBD1. The V gene end was trimmed by 5 bases and the J gene end by 4 bases; junction bases not matched to a gene: 7. The germline CDR1 and CDR2 sequences are MNHEY and SVGAGI. The CDR3 covers 15 residues.

This clone turned up a few times. CDR3 DNA: TGTGCCAGCAGCTTGGGCTTGTCTCCCGGGGATGAGCAGTTCTTC. The encoded protein is CASSLGLSPGDEQFF. The chain links TRBV11-2 to TRBJ2-1, with D perhaps matching TRBD2 (5 bases). CDR1 and CDR2 (germline): SGHAT, FQNNGV. V gave up 3 bases and J gave up 8 bases, with 17 bases separating them. CDR3 length: 15 amino acids.

The chain has TRBV4-3 and TRBJ2-7; a possible D gene is TRBD2 (7 bases). This CDR3 is built from 16 residues. Germline-derived CDR1 and CDR2 are LGHNA and YSLEER. V was shortened by 4 bases and J by 2 bases, with 18 bases between the two germline ends. CDR3 residues: CASSRGGGRGAYEQYF. The CDR3 region has the DNA TGCGCCAGCAGCCGGGGCGGGGGAAGGGGGGCCTACGAGCAGTACTTC.